This paragraph reports one TCR beta chain. Its antigen has not been determined. Per-base quality was not reported, and no clone a single base away is much larger than it. Library preparation was by the immunoSEQ multiplex PCR assay. TCRdb took this table from immuneACCESS and kept in-frame rearrangements with V and J called. Such tables lack part of the clones; where checked against another copy, unresolved V genes explain under half of the gap, and the rest is unexplained. Present in this sample are about 50,000 clones, roughly 92% of which were seen just once. The top ten clonotypes cover just under 0.75% of the sample. The data belong to a study of T cell changes during pregnancy in multiple sclerosis (dated by TCRdb to the late 2010s). About the full investigation: Changes in the T cell repertoire over the course of pregnancy were examined in this study in women with multiple sclerosis.

The CDR3 starts with the cysteine, ends with the phenylalanine, and has 14 residues. Solely the CDR3 DNA is kept, with 42 bases framed from the first base. Looking up the germline V gene yields CDR1 KGHSH and CDR2 LQKENI. At the junction V is shortened by 3 bases and J by 0 bases, with 8 bases in between. The chain joins TRBV18 to TRBJ1-1, with the D gene not clear enough to name. The specimen was CD4+ T cells from peripheral blood mononuclear cells, collected in the third trimester of pregnancy. The clonotype comes from a female donor with multiple sclerosis, enrolled in a pregnancy study. The encoded CDR3 is CASSPGMMNTEAFF. DNA sequence: TGTGCCAGCTCACCCGGGATGATGAACACTGAAGCTTTCTTT.